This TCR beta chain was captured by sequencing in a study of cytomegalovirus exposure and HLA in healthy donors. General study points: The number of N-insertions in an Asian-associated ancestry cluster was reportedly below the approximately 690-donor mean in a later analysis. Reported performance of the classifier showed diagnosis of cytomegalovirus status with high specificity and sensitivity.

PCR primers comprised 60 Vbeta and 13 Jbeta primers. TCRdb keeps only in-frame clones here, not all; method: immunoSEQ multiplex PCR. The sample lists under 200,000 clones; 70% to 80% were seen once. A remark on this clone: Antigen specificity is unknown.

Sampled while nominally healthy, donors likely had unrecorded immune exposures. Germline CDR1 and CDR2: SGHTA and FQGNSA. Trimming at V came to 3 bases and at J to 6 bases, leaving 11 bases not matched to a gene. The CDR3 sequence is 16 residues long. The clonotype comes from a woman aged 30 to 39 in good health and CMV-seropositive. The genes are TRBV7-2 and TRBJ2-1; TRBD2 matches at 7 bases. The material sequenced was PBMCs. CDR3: CASSFLSGASVNEQFF. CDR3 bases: TGTGCCAGCAGCTTCCTAAGCGGGGCCTCGGTCAATGAGCAGTTCTTC.